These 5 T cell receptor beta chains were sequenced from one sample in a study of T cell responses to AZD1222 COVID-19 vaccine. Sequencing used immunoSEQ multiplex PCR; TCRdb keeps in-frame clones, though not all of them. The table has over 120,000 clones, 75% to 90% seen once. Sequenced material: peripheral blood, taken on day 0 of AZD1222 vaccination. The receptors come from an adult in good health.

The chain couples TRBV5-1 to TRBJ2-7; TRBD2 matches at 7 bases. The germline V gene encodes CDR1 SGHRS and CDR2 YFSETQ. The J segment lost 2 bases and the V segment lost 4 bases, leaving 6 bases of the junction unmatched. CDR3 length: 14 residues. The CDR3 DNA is TGCGCCAGCAGCACAGCGGGGAAGACCTACGAGCAGTACTTC. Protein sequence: CASSTAGKTYEQYF.

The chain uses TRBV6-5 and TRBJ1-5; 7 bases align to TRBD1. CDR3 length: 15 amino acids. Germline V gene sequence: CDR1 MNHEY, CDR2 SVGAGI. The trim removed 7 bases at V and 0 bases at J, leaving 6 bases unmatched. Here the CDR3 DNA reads TGTGCCAGCAAGGGGGCAGGGATTAGCAATCAGCCCCAGCATTTT. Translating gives CASKGAGISNQPQHF.

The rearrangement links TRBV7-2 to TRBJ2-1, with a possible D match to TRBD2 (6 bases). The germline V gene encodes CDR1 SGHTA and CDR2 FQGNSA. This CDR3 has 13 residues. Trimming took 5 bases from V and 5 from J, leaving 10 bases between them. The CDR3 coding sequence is TGTGCCAGCAGCGTGGGACTTAACAATGAGCAGTTCTTC. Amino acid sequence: CASSVGLNNEQFF.

The CDR3 nucleotides read TGTGCCAGCAGCAATCCCAGGTCCGACTATGGCTACACCTTC. Translating it yields CASSNPRSDYGYTF. V and J are TRBV5-4 and TRBJ1-2, with D unresolved. Trimming stripped 4 bases from V and 3 bases from J, with 13 bases between. Germline CDR1 is SGHNT and CDR2 is YYREEE (reference sequence). The CDR3 is made up of 14 amino acids.

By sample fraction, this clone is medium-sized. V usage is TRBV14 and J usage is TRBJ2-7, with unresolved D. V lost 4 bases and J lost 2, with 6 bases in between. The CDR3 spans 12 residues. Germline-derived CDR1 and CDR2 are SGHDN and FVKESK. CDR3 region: CASSPDPYEQYF. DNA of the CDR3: TGTGCCAGCAGCCCGGACCCCTACGAGCAGTACTTC.